A single sample is the source of the 30 T cell receptor beta chains below, sequenced in a study of cytomegalovirus exposure and HLA in healthy donors. Vbeta (60) and Jbeta (13) primers were used in the PCR. Libraries were prepared by immunoSEQ multiplex PCR; TCRdb keeps only in-frame clonotypes and omits some of them. The sample records around 130,000 clones, roughly four fifths being singletons. Sequencing was performed on PBMCs. These receptor sequences come from a middle-aged woman in good health and CMV-seropositive.

This clone was seen a single time. This sequence joins TRBV7-8 and TRBJ1-5, with 10 bases lining up with TRBD1. Germline V CDR1 and CDR2: SGHVS, FQNEAQ. V dropped 1 base and J dropped 2; count of bases not matched to a gene: 8. The length of the CDR3 is 18 residues. This CDR3 is CASSLGTGGIMGNQPQHF. The CDR3 bases are TGTGCCAGCAGCTTAGGGACAGGGGGTATTATGGGCAATCAGCCCCAGCATTTT.

V and J are TRBV5-8 and TRBJ1-1, with 7 bases aligning to TRBD1. The CDR3 has 14 residues. In germline, CDR1 is SGHTS, CDR2 YDEGEE. Trimming cost V 0 bases and J 7 bases; bases outside gene matches: 6. The CDR3 nucleotides are TGTGCCAGCAGCTTGGGCAGGGGGTCGGTTGAAGCTTTCTTT. This sequence encodes CASSLGRGSVEAFF.

The CDR3, as DNA: TGTGCCAGCATCAGATCCGGGACTGAAGCTTTCTTT. This gives the protein CASIRSGTEAFF. This chain links TRBV6-5 with TRBJ1-1; unclear D gene. CDR1 MNHEY and CDR2 SVGAGI come from the germline V gene. This CDR3 region has 12 residues. V shed 7 bases and J shed 5 bases, with 11 bases lying between them.

A single count supports this clone. This chain connects TRBV28 to TRBJ1-2, with a weak D call TRBD1 (6 bases). The CDR3 consists of 15 residues. V shed 2 bases and J shed 8 bases, with 18 bases lying between them. Germline assignment: CDR1 MDHEN and CDR2 SYDVKM. For the CDR3, the DNA is TGTGCCAGCAGTTTAGATGGTCAGGGGTCGAGAGGCTACACCTTC. Translating gives CASSLDGQGSRGYTF.

This clone appeared once. The chain employs TRBV30 and TRBJ1-2; D not resolved. V lost 8 bases and J lost 4, with 17 bases in between. The CDR3 totals 13 residues. The germline CDR1 and CDR2 sequences are GTSNPN and SVGIG (reference sequence). The CDR3: CAEGEGYRYGYTF. In DNA form, the CDR3 reads TGTGCCGAAGGAGAGGGCTATCGCTATGGCTACACCTTC.

CDR3 in amino acids: CASSTLAGGPLSEQYF. The CDR3, as DNA: TGCGCCAGCAGCACCCTAGCGGGAGGGCCTTTATCCGAGCAGTACTTC. This chain links TRBV5-1 with TRBJ2-7, with 12 bases lining up with TRBD2. The junction had 11 bases not matched to a gene; V was cut back by 4 bases and J by 6 bases. The CDR3 runs 16 residues. CDR1 is SGHRS, CDR2 YFSETQ, per germline.

V gene TRBV5-1 combines with J gene TRBJ2-1; D remains ambiguous. V lost 0 bases and J lost 8, with 9 bases in between. CDR3 length equals 13 residues. Germline CDR1 is SGHRS and CDR2 is YFSETQ. CDR3 bases: TGCGCCAGCAGCTTGGACTTGGTAGATGAGCAGTTCTTC. Amino acids: CASSLDLVDEQFF. Looking up the rest from reference TRBV5-1 and TRBJ2-1 gives the full variable domain: KAGVTQTPRYLIKTRGQQVTLSCSPISGHRSVSWYQQTPGQGLQFLFEYFSETQRNKGNFPGRFSGRQFSNSRSEMNVSTLELGDSALYLCASSLDLVDEQFFGPGTRLTVL.

The J gene is TRBJ2-5, the V gene TRBV27, with 10 bases matching TRBD1. This CDR3 comprises 14 residues. Germline V gives CDR1 MNHEY, CDR2 SMNVEV (reference sequence). The trim removed 6 bases at V and 4 bases at J, leaving 5 bases unmatched. The CDR3 reads CASRRTGGGETQYF. In DNA form, the CDR3 reads TGTGCCAGCAGGAGGACAGGGGGAGGAGAGACCCAGTACTTC.

This chain uses TRBV19 with TRBJ1-6; 9 bases align to TRBD1. V was clipped by 7 bases and J by 9 bases; unmatched bases: 13. Germline values: CDR1 LNHDA, CDR2 SQIVND (reference sequence). The CDR3 contains 16 residues. CDR3 in amino acids: CASTLGQGRSGSPLHF. CDR3 DNA sequence: TGTGCCAGTACCTTGGGACAGGGTCGGTCCGGTTCACCCCTCCACTTT.

This sequence joins TRBV11-2 and TRBJ1-1; 9 nucleotides agree with TRBD1. This CDR3 contains 15 residues. Germline V gene data show CDR1 as SGHAT and CDR2 as FQNNGV. Trimming took 3 bases from V and 11 from J; bases not matched to a gene: 13. CDR3 bases: TGTGCCAGCAGCTTGCCCCAGGGACAGGGCCTTGAGGCTTTCTTT. Protein: CASSLPQGQGLEAFF.

The J gene is TRBJ2-3, the V gene TRBV4-1; D gene uncertain. Trimming stripped 0 bases from V and 8 bases from J, with 9 bases between. This CDR3 has 13 residues. Per the germline V gene, CDR1 is MGHRA and CDR2 is YSYEKL. The CDR3 region is CASSQDSSSTQYF. Written as DNA, the CDR3 is TGCGCCAGCAGCCAAGATTCGTCGTCTACGCAGTATTTT.

This clone was counted a single time. The chain recombines TRBV7-9 with TRBJ2-5; D ambiguous. CDR3 length: 12 residues. Trimming left V 3 bases short and J 4 bases short, with 6 bases between. Germline V CDR1 and CDR2: SEHNR, FQNEAQ (reference sequence). The CDR3 DNA reads as TGTGCCAGCAGCTTTCAGATAGAGACCCAGTACTTC. Encoded protein: CASSFQIETQYF.

The CDR3 DNA follows: TGTGCCAGCGGAGAACAGGGGGCAAATAGGAACACCATATATTTT. This codes for CASGEQGANRNTIYF. The V and J genes are TRBV6-5 and TRBJ1-3, with 9 bases matching TRBD1. In germline, CDR1 is MNHEY, CDR2 SVGAGI. The length of the CDR3 is 15 residues. After removal of 8 bases from V and 7 bases from J, the junction contained 12 bases not matched to a gene.

The chain employs TRBV20-1 and TRBJ2-5, with a tentative D call TRBD1 (5 bases). V shed 7 bases and J shed 2 bases, with 8 bases lying between them. CDR3 length: 11 amino acids. Germline V gene sequence: CDR1 DFQATT, CDR2 SNEGSKA (reference sequence). The CDR3 region is CSGGPQETQYF. CDR3 DNA sequence: TGCAGTGGGGGCCCTCAAGAGACCCAGTACTTC.

This sequence joins TRBV30 and TRBJ2-2, with 10 bases identical to TRBD1. This CDR3 spans 15 amino acids. From germline, CDR1 is GTSNPN and CDR2 SVGIG (reference sequence). Trimming at V came to 8 bases and at J to 4 bases, leaving 10 bases not matched to a gene. The CDR3, as DNA: TGTGCCCGTACTGGGACAGGGGCGACCACCGGGGAGCTGTTTTTT. This encodes CARTGTGATTGELFF.

The chain carries TRBV5-1 and TRBJ2-7, with D unresolved. The V and J ends lost 0 bases and 0 bases respectively, with 10 bases between them. This CDR3 has 15 residues. Germline V lookup: CDR1 SGHRS, CDR2 YFSETQ. Written as DNA, the CDR3 is TGCGCCAGCAGCTTGGCGCCAGCGTCCTCCTACGAGCAGTACTTC. Protein: CASSLAPASSYEQYF.

The chain joins TRBV10-3 to TRBJ2-6, with TRBD2 matching over 7 bases. The CDR3 extends over 17 amino acids. The germline CDR1 and CDR2 sequences are ENHRY and SYGVKD. Trimming at V came to 0 bases and at J to 0 bases, leaving 2 bases not matched to a gene. In DNA form, the CDR3 reads TGTGCCATCAGTGAGTCCCTAGCGGTCTCTGGGGCCAACGTCCTGACTTTC. It codes for CAISESLAVSGANVLTF.

V is TRBV7-9 and J is TRBJ2-5; 13 bases map to TRBD2. The CDR3 has 15 residues. Germline V gene data show CDR1 as SEHNR and CDR2 as FQNEAQ (reference sequence). Trimming removed 5 bases from V and 2 bases from J; junction bases left unmatched: 2. CDR3 DNA: TGTGCCAGCAGCCCGACTAGCGGGGGGCAAGAGACCCAGTACTTC. This codes for CASSPTSGGQETQYF.

This chain links TRBV30 with TRBJ1-1; D ambiguous. CDR3 length: 11 residues. Trimming pared 3 bases from V and 3 bases from J, leaving 5 bases between. In germline, CDR1 is GTSNPN, CDR2 SVGIG (reference sequence). The CDR3 sequence is CAWSRDTEAFF. The CDR3 DNA reads TGTGCCTGGAGCCGGGACACTGAAGCTTTCTTT.

The genes are TRBV9 and TRBJ2-5; D not certain. The end of the DNA aligns better with TRBJ2-7, so the J call may be wrong. The CDR3 loop spans 14 amino acids. Per the germline V gene, CDR1 is SGDLS and CDR2 is YYNGEE. The CDR3 DNA is TGTGCCAGCAGCGTAGACCCCAACTCCTACGAGCAGTACTTC. Amino acid sequence: CASSVDPNSYEQYF.

The table lists this clone with a count of one. The chain employs TRBV19 and TRBJ1-2, with 7 bases matching TRBD1. V shed 5 bases and J 2 bases; nucleotides not matched to a gene: 5. CDR3 length: 14 amino acids. The germline V gene encodes CDR1 LNHDA and CDR2 SQIVND (reference sequence). In DNA, the CDR3 is TGTGCCAGTAGTCTACAGGGGTTCAACTATGGCTACACCTTC. This sequence encodes CASSLQGFNYGYTF.

The rearrangement joins TRBV4-1 to TRBJ1-1, with D perhaps TRBD1 (5 bases). The germline CDR1 and CDR2 sequences are MGHRA and YSYEKL. This CDR3 is 16 amino acids long. V was clipped by 0 bases and J by 3 bases, with 14 bases between them. Written as DNA, the CDR3 is TGCGCCAGCAGCCAAGAAGCTGGCAGGGTGGACACTGAAGCTTTCTTT. Translated: CASSQEAGRVDTEAFF.

V gene TRBV28 combines with J gene TRBJ1-2, with 8 bases matching TRBD1. Unmatched junction bases numbered 13, after V lost 8 bases and J lost 8 bases. The germline V gene encodes CDR1 MDHEN and CDR2 SYDVKM. The CDR3 loop spans 14 amino acids. In nucleotides, the CDR3 is TGTGCCAGCGGGTACGGACAGGGACGTAAGGGCTACACCTTC. Translating gives CASGYGQGRKGYTF.

A single count supports this clone. The CDR3 here is CASSYDYTDTQYF. Here the CDR3 DNA reads TGCGCCAGCAGCTACGACTACACAGATACGCAGTATTTT. This chain uses TRBV5-1 with TRBJ2-3, with D possibly matching TRBD2 (5 bases). Germline V gene data show CDR1 as SGHRS and CDR2 as YFSETQ. The V and J ends lost 3 bases and 2 bases respectively, with 7 bases between them. The CDR3 runs 13 residues.

This clone came up once. The chain uses TRBV5-4 and TRBJ1-3; a weak D match, TRBD1 (5 bases). Trimming left V 0 bases short and J 0 bases short, with 10 bases between. The CDR3 is made up of 16 amino acids. Germline V gene data show CDR1 as SGHNT and CDR2 as YYREEE (reference sequence). The CDR3 sequence: CASSLDRGYSGNTIYF. DNA of the CDR3: TGTGCCAGCAGCTTGGATCGGGGGTACTCTGGAAACACCATATATTTT.

The chain couples TRBV27 to TRBJ1-1; TRBD1 agrees at 9 bases. The V gene's germline CDR1 is MNHEY and CDR2 SMNVEV (reference sequence). This CDR3 region has 15 residues. The ends lost 5 bases at V and 2 bases at J; junction bases unmatched: 6. The CDR3 DNA sequence: TGTGCCAGCAGTACGCGGACAGGGGTCAACACTGAAGCTTTCTTT. Translated: CASSTRTGVNTEAFF.

The rearrangement joins TRBV18 to TRBJ1-1; D ambiguous. The CDR3 loop spans 13 amino acids. The V gene's germline CDR1 is KGHSH and CDR2 LQKENI. Trimming cost V 5 bases and J 3 bases, with 10 bases left between them. The CDR3 sequence is CASSTHSDTEAFF. CDR3 DNA: TGTGCCAGCTCAACCCACTCCGACACTGAAGCTTTCTTT.

V gene TRBV7-2 combines with J gene TRBJ2-2; the match to TRBD1 covers 8 bases. The CDR3 totals 16 residues. V was pared by 2 bases and J by 2 bases, with 4 bases of the junction left unmatched. Germline values: CDR1 SGHTA, CDR2 FQGNSA. The CDR3 nucleotides are TGTGCCAGCAGCTTAATCGGGACAGGCAACACCGGGGAGCTGTTTTTT. Protein: CASSLIGTGNTGELFF.

In this sample, this clone turned up a few times. The rearrangement uses TRBV7-9 and TRBJ2-5; 7 bases line up with TRBD1. The CDR3 has 13 residues. CDR1 is SEHNR, CDR2 FQNEAQ, per germline (reference sequence). Losses at the gene ends were 5 bases for V and 5 bases for J; bases not matched to a gene: 5. CDR3 nucleotide sequence: TGTGCCAGCAGCCCACAGGGGCGGGAGACCCAGTACTTC. It translates to CASSPQGRETQYF. The variable domain in full, completed from reference TRBV7-9 and TRBJ2-5, reads DTGVSQNPRHKITKRGQNVTFRCDPISEHNRLYWYRQTLGQGPEFLTYFQNEAQLEKSRLLSDRFSAERPKGSFSTLEIQRTEQGDSAMYLCASSPQGRETQYFGPGTRLLVL.

The V gene is TRBV28, the J gene TRBJ1-1, with D unresolved. Germline V gene lookup returns CDR1 MDHEN and CDR2 SYDVKM. Trimming stripped 8 bases from V and 6 bases from J, with 22 bases between. The CDR3 has 15 amino acids. CDR3 loop: CASYLAVGVVPEAFF. The CDR3 DNA follows: TGTGCCAGCTATCTAGCGGTCGGGGTCGTACCTGAAGCTTTCTTT.